These 10 T cell receptor beta chains came from one sample sequenced in a study of Ad26.COV2.S vaccination and SARS-CoV-2 variants. Treatment given: roughly 18 received Ad26.COV2.S at low or high dose, single or two shots; a few received placebo; per-sample allocation not given. Sampling took place 63 days after the first vaccine or placebo injection. The data were produced by immunoSEQ multiplex PCR, yet TCRdb's version contains in-frame clones alone and is incomplete. The table shows 450,000 to 550,000 clones, with roughly 87% occurring only once. The sample was peripheral blood, taken in a trial of Ad26.COV2.S vaccine versus placebo. These TCRs come from a person aged 18 to 65 who received the Ad26.COV2.S COVID-19 vaccine or a placebo.

The chain joins TRBV4-2 to TRBJ2-2; D gene uncertain. The V gene lost 2 bases and the J gene lost 1 base, with 5 bases spanning the gap. CDR1 LGHNA and CDR2 YNFKEQ come from the germline V gene. This CDR3 spans 14 amino acids. The CDR3 sequence: CASSQNLNTGELFF. CDR3 nucleotides: TGTGCCAGCAGCCAAAACTTGAACACCGGGGAGCTGTTTTTT.

The chain recombines TRBV9 with TRBJ2-6; possibly TRBD1 for D (6 bases). V lost 7 bases and J lost 8, with 16 bases in between. The CDR3 has 14 amino acids. In germline, CDR1 is SGDLS, CDR2 YYNGEE. The CDR3 region has the DNA TGTGCCAGCTCCCGCAGGGGTCCCTCCAACGTCCTGACTTTC. Translated, it gives CASSRRGPSNVLTF.

This sequence joins TRBV4-1 and TRBJ1-1, with D tentatively TRBD1 (5 bases). Germline CDR1 MGHRA, CDR2 YSYEKL. The CDR3 has 15 residues. V gave up 0 bases and J gave up 7 bases, with 15 bases separating them. The CDR3 protein is CASSQDYGTESEAFF. The DNA for the CDR3 is TGCGCCAGCAGCCAAGATTATGGGACGGAGAGTGAAGCTTTCTTT.

The rearrangement joins TRBV24-1 to TRBJ2-2; the D gene is possibly TRBD2 (5 bases). The length of the CDR3 is 14 residues. V was trimmed by 3 bases and J by 4 bases, leaving 8 bases between them. CDR1 and CDR2 (germline): KGHDR, SFDVKD. CDR3 nucleotide sequence: TGTGCCACCAGTGATGGTCGGGGCACCGGGGAGCTGTTTTTT. Residues: CATSDGRGTGELFF.

The chain is built from TRBV2 and TRBJ1-2; 7 nucleotides line up with TRBD1. Germline lookup yields CDR1 SNHLY and CDR2 FYNNEI. The V gene end was trimmed by 4 bases and the J gene end by 2 bases; junction bases not matched to a gene: 10. CDR3 length: 16 amino acids. The CDR3 is CASSVTQGIANYGYTF. The CDR3 bases are TGTGCCAGCAGTGTGACACAGGGGATTGCGAACTATGGCTACACCTTC.

V is TRBV6-5 and J is TRBJ2-7, with no clear D. Germline CDR1 and CDR2: MNHEY and SVGAGI. Trimming removed 8 bases at V and 2 bases at J, with 16 bases between. The CDR3 contains 14 residues. This chain's CDR3 is CASGSSPRAYEQYF. CDR3 coding DNA: TGTGCCAGCGGAAGTAGCCCCCGGGCCTACGAGCAGTACTTC.

This clone has just one count. The rearrangement links TRBV4-2 to TRBJ1-1, with 7 bases fitting TRBD1. The CDR3 covers 17 residues. Trimming at V came to 1 base and at J to 2 bases, leaving 10 bases not matched to a gene. Germline CDR1 is LGHNA and CDR2 is YNFKEQ. CDR3: CASSQVGWGQLNTEAFF. The CDR3 coding sequence is TGTGCCAGCAGCCAAGTTGGGTGGGGACAGTTAAACACTGAAGCTTTCTTT.

The chain couples TRBV18 to TRBJ2-1; TRBD2 agrees at 8 bases. CDR1 is KGHSH, CDR2 LQKENI, per germline. J lost 7 bases, V lost 4 bases, and 9 bases had no gene match. The CDR3 totals 15 residues. The CDR3 is CASSQLQRELNEQFF. The CDR3 nucleotides are TGTGCCAGCTCACAGTTACAGCGGGAGTTGAATGAGCAGTTCTTC.

This clone has ten or more counts. The chain couples TRBV3-1 (or the pseudogene TRBV3-2) to TRBJ1-6; TRBD1 matches 9 bases. Germline values: CDR1 LGHDT, CDR2 YNNKEL (reference sequence). V shed 5 bases, J shed 9 bases, and the junction held 5 bases outside the gene matches. The CDR3 runs to 14 residues. The DNA for the CDR3 is TGTGCCAGCAGCTCGCGGACAGGGGTTTCACCCCTCCACTTT. This codes for CASSSRTGVSPLHF.

The chain has TRBV7-2 and TRBJ1-4; 7 bases agree with TRBD1. Germline CDR1 and CDR2: SGHTA and FQGNSA. This CDR3 is built from 15 residues. J was trimmed by 5 bases and V by 1 base; bases with no gene match: 4. CDR3 region: CASSLVGQANEKLFF. DNA for the CDR3: TGTGCCAGCAGCTTAGTAGGACAGGCCAATGAAAAACTGTTTTTT.